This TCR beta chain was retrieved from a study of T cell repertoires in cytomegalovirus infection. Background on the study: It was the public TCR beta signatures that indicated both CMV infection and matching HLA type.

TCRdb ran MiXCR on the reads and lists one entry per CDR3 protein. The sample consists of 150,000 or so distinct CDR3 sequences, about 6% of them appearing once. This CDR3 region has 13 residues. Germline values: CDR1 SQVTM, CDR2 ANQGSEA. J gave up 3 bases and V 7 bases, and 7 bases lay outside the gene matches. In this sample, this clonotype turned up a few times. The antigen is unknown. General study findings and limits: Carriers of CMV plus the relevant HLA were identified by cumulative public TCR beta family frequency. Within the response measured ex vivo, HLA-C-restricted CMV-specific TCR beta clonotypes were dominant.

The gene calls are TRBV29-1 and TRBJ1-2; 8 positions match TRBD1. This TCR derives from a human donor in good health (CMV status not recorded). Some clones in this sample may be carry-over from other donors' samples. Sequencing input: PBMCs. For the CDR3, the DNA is TGCAGCGCTAGACAGGGGAACGACTATGGCTACACCTTC. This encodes CSARQGNDYGYTF. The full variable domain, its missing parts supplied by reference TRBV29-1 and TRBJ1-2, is SAVISQKPSRDICQRGTSLTIQCQVDSQVTMMFWYRQQPGQSLTLIATANQGSEATYESGFVIDKFPISRPNLTFSTLTVSNMSPEDSSIYLCSARQGNDYGYTFGSGTRLTVV.